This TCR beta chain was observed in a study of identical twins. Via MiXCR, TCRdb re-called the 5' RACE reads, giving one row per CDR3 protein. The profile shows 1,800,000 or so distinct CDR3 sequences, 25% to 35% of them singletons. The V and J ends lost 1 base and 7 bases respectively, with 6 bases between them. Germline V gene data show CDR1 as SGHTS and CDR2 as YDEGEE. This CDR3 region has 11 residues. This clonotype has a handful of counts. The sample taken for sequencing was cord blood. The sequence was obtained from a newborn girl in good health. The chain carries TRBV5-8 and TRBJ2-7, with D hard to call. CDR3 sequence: CASSLPTEQYF. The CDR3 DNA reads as TGTGCCAGCAGCTTGCCGACAGAGCAGTACTTC.